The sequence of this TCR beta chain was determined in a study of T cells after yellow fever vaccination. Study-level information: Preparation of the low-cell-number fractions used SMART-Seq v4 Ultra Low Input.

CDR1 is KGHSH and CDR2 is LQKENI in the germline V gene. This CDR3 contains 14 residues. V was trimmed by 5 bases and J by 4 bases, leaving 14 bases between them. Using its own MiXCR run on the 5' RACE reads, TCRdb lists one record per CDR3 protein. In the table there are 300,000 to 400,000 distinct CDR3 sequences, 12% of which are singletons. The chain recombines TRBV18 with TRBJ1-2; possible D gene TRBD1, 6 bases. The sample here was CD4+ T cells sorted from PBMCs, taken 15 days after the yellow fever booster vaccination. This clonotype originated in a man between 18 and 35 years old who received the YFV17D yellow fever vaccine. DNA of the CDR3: TGTGCCAGCTCAAACAGGGTCGGTACCTATGGCTACACCTTC. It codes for CASSNRVGTYGYTF.